Shown below are 5 T cell receptor beta chains from a single sample sequenced in a study of quantifying T cell responses using KT2 cells. Study-wide background: cDNA was made from DNase-treated RNA using alpha and beta constant primers.

An oligo carrying a UMI was ligated to the cDNA 3' end. The first PCR ran about 4 cycles with an equimolar RC1.1 and RC1.2 beta primer mix. TCRdb itself ran the UMI-ligation and nested PCR reads through MiXCR, one entry per CDR3 protein. The sample lists tens of thousands of distinct CDR3 sequences, about 12% occurring once. The sequencing input was PBMCs spiked with cells of the T cell clone KT2. The receptors come from a human donor.

The chain joins TRBV10-3 to TRBJ1-1, with D possibly TRBD1 on 5 matching bases. CDR3 length: 13 amino acids. Trimming shortened V by 3 bases and J by 3 bases, and 8 bases separated the two germline ends. The V gene's germline CDR1 is ENHRY and CDR2 SYGVKD. CDR3 in amino acids: CAISDRVDTEAFF. The CDR3 nucleotides are TGTGCCATCAGTGACAGGGTGGACACTGAAGCTTTCTTT.

This clonotype has more than one count but fewer than ten. V is TRBV5-1 and J is TRBJ2-5, with D possibly being TRBD1 or TRBD2 (6 bases each). V lost 0 bases and J 1 base, leaving 10 bases between the germline ends. The CDR3 loop spans 15 amino acids. Germline V gives CDR1 SGHRS, CDR2 YFSETQ. The CDR3 nucleotides are TGCGCCAGCAGCTTGGCTTCGGGGGCCCAAGAGACCCAGTACTTC. Translating gives CASSLASGAQETQYF.

This clonotype was counted many times. This chain uses TRBV7-8 with TRBJ2-1; weak D call: TRBD2 (6 bases). Germline CDR1 and CDR2: SGHVS and FQNEAQ. The V end was cut by 5 bases, the J end by 7 bases, with 9 bases between. This CDR3 region has 12 residues. Here the CDR3 DNA reads TGTGCCAGCAGCATGGGACTTAATGAGCAGTTCTTC. As protein: CASSMGLNEQFF.

This chain links TRBV27 with TRBJ2-7; TRBD2 matches 8 bases. Germline V gene lookup returns CDR1 MNHEY and CDR2 SMNVEV (reference sequence). The V and J ends lost 4 bases and 6 bases, in that order; junction bases with no gene match: 23. The CDR3 is 19 residues long. The CDR3 loop reads CASSSGGRFVQLVGSEQYF. The CDR3 region has the DNA TGTGCCAGCAGTTCGGGGGGGCGTTTTGTTCAGCTAGTCGGTAGCGAGCAGTACTTC.

This clonotype was counted at least ten times. This chain uses TRBV5-6 with TRBJ2-1, with 7 bases matching TRBD2. This CDR3 region has 15 residues. V lost 0 bases, J lost 0 bases, and 0 bases stayed unmatched. CDR1 and CDR2 (germline): SGHDT, YYEEEE. The CDR3 coding sequence is TGTGCCAGCAGCTTGGGCGGGAGCTCCTACAATGAGCAGTTCTTC. It translates to CASSLGGSSYNEQFF. Drawing the rest from reference TRBV5-6 and TRBJ2-1, the complete variable domain is DAGVTQSPTHLIKTRGQQVTLRCSPKSGHDTVSWYQQALGQGPQFIFQYYEEEERQRGNFPDRFSGHQFPNYSSELNVNALLLGDSALYLCASSLGGSSYNEQFFGPGTRLTVL.